This T cell receptor beta chain is from a study of shared clonotypes between healthy human individuals. Study-wide results and caveats: Naive subsets typically showed greater estimated richness than memory subsets.

Clones were sequenced by immunoSEQ multiplex PCR, and TCRdb holds only the in-frame ones, with some missing. This repertoire shows over 2 million clones, just under 95% found once; its top ten account for approximately 0.41%. A note on this clone: What it binds is not known.

The V gene lost 0 bases and the J gene lost 2 bases, with 11 bases spanning the gap. CDR1 and CDR2 (germline): SGHRS, YFSETQ. The CDR3 consists of 16 residues. The V gene is TRBV5-1, the J gene TRBJ2-2, with D tentatively TRBD2 (5 bases). Specimen: naive CD4+ T cells from PBMCs. The subset was: CD45RA+ positively selected. This clonotype originated in a young man in good health. Some clones in this sample may be carry-over from other donors' samples. This CDR3 is CASSLEVAPNTGELFF. CDR3 in DNA: TGCGCCAGCAGCTTGGAGGTAGCGCCAAACACCGGGGAGCTGTTTTTT.